The 17 T cell receptor beta chains presented below share a single source sample, sequenced in a study of T cell responses to AZD1222 COVID-19 vaccine. Profiled with immunoSEQ multiplex PCR; TCRdb holds only in-frame clones, not every one. The data show about 69,000 clones, roughly 83% seen once. The sample consisted of peripheral blood, taken 28 days after the second AZD1222 dose. The receptors stem from an adult who received the AZD1222 COVID-19 vaccine.

The gene calls are TRBV7-2 and TRBJ1-2; no firm D call. Trimming pared 5 bases from V and 8 bases from J, leaving 21 bases between. This CDR3 is built from 15 residues. The germline gives CDR1 SGHTA, CDR2 FQGNSA. The CDR3 reads CASSPRGFAVGGYTF. The CDR3 DNA is TGTGCCAGCAGCCCTAGAGGTTTCGCTGTAGGAGGCTACACCTTC.

This chain joins TRBV5-4 and TRBJ1-2; 8 positions match TRBD1. J gave up 5 bases and V 4 bases, and 7 bases lay outside the gene matches. The CDR3 extends over 14 amino acids. The germline V gene has CDR1 SGHNT and CDR2 YYREEE (reference sequence). The CDR3 region has the DNA TGTGCCAGCAGCCCCCTGACAGGGGTTTATGGCTACACCTTC. Protein sequence: CASSPLTGVYGYTF.

The chain recombines TRBV19 with TRBJ1-5, with TRBD1 as a possible D gene (5 bases). Deletions cut 4 bases from V and 2 bases from J, with 12 bases between. Germline CDR1 and CDR2: LNHDA and SQIVND (reference sequence). The CDR3 covers 15 residues. The CDR3 region is CASSRRGGGNQPQHF. The CDR3 DNA reads as TGTGCCAGTAGTAGGAGGGGAGGGGGCAATCAGCCCCAGCATTTT.

The chain carries TRBV3-1 (or the pseudogene TRBV3-2) and TRBJ1-6; 8 bases agree with TRBD1. Looked up from germline, CDR1 is LGHDT and CDR2 is YNNKEL (reference sequence). The CDR3 extends over 14 amino acids. V lost 4 bases and J lost 7; bases outside the gene matches: 3. CDR3 in amino acids: CASSLRGQNSPLHF. The CDR3 nucleotides read TGTGCCAGCAGCCTCAGGGGGCAAAATTCACCCCTCCACTTT.

This chain joins TRBV11-3 and TRBJ1-1; 9 bases match TRBD1. The CDR3 length is 13 residues. Germline CDR1 is SGHNT and CDR2 is YENEEA. The ends lost 3 bases at V and 6 bases at J; junction bases unmatched: 2. CDR3 loop: CASSLRQGAEAFF. As DNA, the CDR3 is TGTGCCAGCAGCTTGAGACAGGGGGCTGAAGCTTTCTTT.

This clone was observed a handful of times. V and J are TRBV7-9 and TRBJ2-7; unclear D gene. There are 13 residues in the CDR3. In germline, CDR1 is SEHNR, CDR2 FQNEAQ (reference sequence). Between the trimmed V and J ends, which lost 5 bases and 2 bases, there was a span of 10 bases. The CDR3 DNA reads as TGTGCCAGCAGCCTAGATGCAGCCTACGAGCAGTACTTC. It translates to CASSLDAAYEQYF.

The chain has TRBV11-2 and TRBJ2-7; D may match TRBD1 or TRBD2 (7 bases each). CDR1 is SGHAT and CDR2 is FQNNGV in the germline V gene. The ends were cut back, 6 bases at V and 0 bases at J, with 18 bases in the middle. The CDR3 is made up of 16 amino acids. CDR3 DNA sequence: TGTGCCAGCAGTGTGGGGGGGGGACAGTCCTCCTACGAGCAGTACTTC. It yields the protein CASSVGGGQSSYEQYF.

The V call is TRBV29-1, the J call TRBJ1-1; tentative D call: TRBD1 (6 bases). Looked up from germline, CDR1 is SQVTM and CDR2 is ANQGSEA. Trimming removed 8 bases at V and 0 bases at J, with 10 bases between. CDR3 length: 12 residues. CDR3: CSSTGLNTEAFF. The CDR3 DNA reads TGCAGCTCGACAGGACTGAACACTGAAGCTTTCTTT.

This clone was seen only a few times. The CDR3 DNA reads as TGTGCCAGCAGCTTACCGGGACAGGGGGTCTACGAGCAGTACTTC. Protein sequence: CASSLPGQGVYEQYF. The chain has TRBV7-9 and TRBJ2-7; 11 positions match TRBD1. Trimming at V came to 2 bases and at J to 3 bases, leaving 3 bases not matched to a gene. The CDR3 contains 15 residues. The germline V gene has CDR1 SEHNR and CDR2 FQNEAQ (reference sequence).

This clone occurred once. V is TRBV12-5 and J is TRBJ1-1, with 7 bases matching TRBD1. Unmatched junction bases numbered 2, after V lost 6 bases and J lost 1 base. Germline loops: CDR1 LGHNT, CDR2 FRNRAP. This CDR3 spans 13 amino acids. CDR3 nucleotides: TGTGCTAGTGGGAGACAGGGGAACACTGAAGCTTTCTTT. Its translation: CASGRQGNTEAFF.

The chain has TRBV7-3 and TRBJ1-2, with D uncertain. Germline-derived CDR1 and CDR2 are SGHTA and FQGTGA. Deletions cut 2 bases from V and 5 bases from J, with 9 bases between. This CDR3 is built from 13 residues. DNA for the CDR3: TGTGCCAGCAGCTTATCGGTCGCGTATGGCTACACCTTC. Protein product: CASSLSVAYGYTF. The complete variable domain, with remaining parts taken from reference TRBV7-3 and TRBJ1-2, reads GAGVSQTPSNKVTEKGKYVELRCDPISGHTALYWYRQSLGQGPEFLIYFQGTGAADDSGLPNDRFFAVRPEGSVSTLKIQRTERGDSAVYLCASSLSVAYGYTFGSGTRLTVV.

J is TRBJ2-3 and V is TRBV3-1 (or the pseudogene TRBV3-2); D not certain. The germline CDR1 and CDR2 sequences are LGHDT and YNNKEL (reference sequence). The CDR3 spans 15 residues. Trimming took off 2 bases at V and 2 bases at J, with 11 bases between the two ends. The CDR3 spells CASSQRIISTDTQYF. The CDR3 DNA is TGTGCCAGCAGCCAAAGGATCATCTCCACAGATACGCAGTATTTT.

The chain is built from TRBV19 and TRBJ1-1; D call uncertain. This CDR3 is 14 amino acids long. With 6 bases removed from V and 0 bases from J, the gap between germline ends came to 11 bases. CDR1 LNHDA and CDR2 SQIVND come from the germline V gene (reference sequence). The DNA of the CDR3 is TGTGCCAGTAGACCCCAGAACATGAACACTGAAGCTTTCTTT. Translating gives CASRPQNMNTEAFF. Based on the CDR3 plus reference TRBV19 and TRBJ1-1, the full variable domain is DGGITQSPKYLFRKEGQNVTLSCEQNLNHDAMYWYRQDPGQGLRLIYYSQIVNDFQKGDIAEGYSVSREKKESFPLTVTSAQKNPTAFYLCASRPQNMNTEAFFGQGTRLTVV.

The chain is built from TRBV11-3 and TRBJ1-1; D gene ambiguous. The CDR3 is 13 amino acids. With 2 bases removed from V and 1 base from J, the gap between germline ends came to 5 bases. The germline gives CDR1 SGHNT, CDR2 YENEEA. The CDR3 protein is CASSLWRNTEAFF. The CDR3 nucleotides are TGTGCCAGCAGCTTATGGAGGAACACTGAAGCTTTCTTT.

The gene calls are TRBV13 and TRBJ2-1; D uncertain. CDR1 is PRHDT and CDR2 is FYEKMQ in the germline V gene (reference sequence). V was pared by 5 bases and J by 5 bases, with 16 bases between. The CDR3 is 15 amino acids. The CDR3 region is CASSPLVGGDNEQFF. The CDR3 DNA follows: TGTGCCAGCAGCCCCCTAGTAGGTGGTGACAATGAGCAGTTCTTC.

This clone counts as medium-sized. In the same sample, other DNA sequences code for this CDR3. The genes are TRBV19 and TRBJ2-1; 12 bases align to TRBD2. The germline gives CDR1 LNHDA, CDR2 SQIVND (reference sequence). The CDR3 has 12 amino acids. V was pared by 10 bases and J by 9 bases, with 4 bases of the junction left unmatched. The CDR3 coding sequence is TGTGCCACTCTAGCGGGGGGGGGTGAGCAGTTCTTC. It codes for CATLAGGGEQFF.

This clone was observed a handful of times. CDR3 protein: CSVGDNSYEQYF. The CDR3 coding sequence is TGCAGCGTTGGGGACAACTCCTACGAGCAGTACTTC. The chain couples TRBV29-1 to TRBJ2-7, with D maybe TRBD1 (6 bases). The V end was cut by 4 bases, the J end by 0 bases, with 7 bases between. The V gene's germline CDR1 is SQVTM and CDR2 ANQGSEA. The CDR3 has 12 amino acids.